The TCR beta chain described here comes from a study of OX40 agonist ivuxolimab in advanced cancers. Study details: The patients got ivuxolimab, which is an agonistic anti-OX40 (CD134) antibody. Hepatocellular carcinoma, melanoma, renal cell or head and neck cancer affected the dose-escalation patients. Study-wide points: Some of the nonresponding patients also showed low levels of normalized T-cell clonal expansion. By week 6 at 0.1 to 3.0 mg/kg, blood CD4+ and CD8+ T cells had expanded clonally.

The CDR3 is 14 amino acids. The V end lost 2 bases, the J end lost 6 bases, and 10 bases lay between the germline ends. Per the germline V gene, CDR1 is SEHNR and CDR2 is FQNEAQ (reference sequence). Using immunoSEQ multiplex PCR, the repertoire was profiled, and TCRdb retains in-frame clones only, with some absent. The data show about 20,000 clones, around 86% seen once. In this sample, this clone is medium-sized. No antigen is known for it. The source is an adult with an advanced solid tumor such as melanoma, head and neck, liver or kidney cancer. V gene TRBV7-9 combines with J gene TRBJ1-4, with D possibly being TRBD1 (5 bases). The sequences come from CD4+ or CD8+ T cells sorted from blood, collected in a trial of the OX40 agonist ivuxolimab. CDR3 in DNA: TGTGCCAGCAGCTTAACCGGGACTGATGAAAAACTGTTTTTT. Encoded protein: CASSLTGTDEKLFF.